These 27 T cell receptor beta chains came from one sample sequenced in a study of blood T cell repertoires in COVID-19. Libraries were prepared by immunoSEQ multiplex PCR; TCRdb keeps only in-frame clonotypes and omits some of them. The table includes about 170,000 clones, 85% to 90% detected once. Input material: peripheral blood. All receptors come from a woman aged 60-70 years with COVID-19, enrolled during active disease.

This clone occurred a few times. The chain couples TRBV11-1 to TRBJ2-7, with TRBD1 matching 9 bases. V gave up 4 bases and J gave up 7 bases; unmatched junction bases: 8. CDR3 length: 14 residues. Germline V gene data show CDR1 as SGHAT and CDR2 as FQDESV (reference sequence). CDR3 sequence: CASSWTTGGSEQYF. For the CDR3, the DNA is TGTGCCAGCAGCTGGACGACAGGGGGAAGTGAGCAGTACTTC.

This clone was detected once. The chain couples TRBV27 to TRBJ2-7; weak D call: TRBD2 (7 bases). The germline V gene has CDR1 MNHEY and CDR2 SMNVEV (reference sequence). The CDR3 is 15 residues long. Trimming removed 4 bases at V and 3 bases at J, with 16 bases between. The CDR3 DNA reads TGTGCCAGCAGTTATGGGGGGGCCACCCACTACGAGCAGTACTTC. Translation: CASSYGGATHYEQYF.

The rearrangement uses TRBV5-1 and TRBJ2-7, with D maybe TRBD2 (6 bases). The V gene's germline CDR1 is SGHRS and CDR2 YFSETQ. The CDR3 runs 15 residues. V lost 1 base to trimming and J lost 5 bases, with 16 bases between them. The CDR3 region has the DNA TGCGCCAGCAGCTTGAACCCGGGAGCAATCGACGAGCAGTACTTC. This translates into CASSLNPGAIDEQYF.

V and J are TRBV5-1 and TRBJ1-1, with 9 bases fitting TRBD1. The CDR3 runs to 17 residues. CDR1 SGHRS and CDR2 YFSETQ come from the germline V gene. The junction had 15 bases not matched to a gene; V was cut back by 4 bases and J by 5 bases. The CDR3: CASSTFPGQGGGTEAFF. Written as DNA, the CDR3 is TGCGCCAGCAGCACCTTCCCGGGACAGGGTGGGGGGACTGAAGCTTTCTTT. The complete variable domain, with remaining parts taken from reference TRBV5-1 and TRBJ1-1, reads KAGVTQTPRYLIKTRGQQVTLSCSPISGHRSVSWYQQTPGQGLQFLFEYFSETQRNKGNFPGRFSGRQFSNSRSEMNVSTLELGDSALYLCASSTFPGQGGGTEAFFGQGTRLTVV.

The chain is built from TRBV5-5 and TRBJ1-1, with D possibly being TRBD1 (5 bases). V lost 8 bases to trimming and J lost 1 base, with 15 bases between them. The V gene's germline CDR1 is SGHKS and CDR2 YYEKEE (reference sequence). The CDR3 is 14 amino acids. CDR3 amino acids: CASSTAPSNTEAFF. The CDR3, as DNA: TGTGCCAGTTCGACAGCCCCATCGAACACTGAAGCTTTCTTT.

This chain links TRBV5-4 with TRBJ2-5; TRBD1 is a possible D gene (6 bases). The germline CDR1 and CDR2 sequences are SGHNT and YYREEE (reference sequence). The CDR3 loop spans 14 amino acids. V was trimmed by 0 bases and J by 2 bases, leaving 8 bases between them. CDR3 protein: CASSLGQGQETQYF. The CDR3 nucleotides read TGTGCCAGCAGCTTGGGGCAGGGGCAAGAGACCCAGTACTTC.

The chain employs TRBV2 and TRBJ2-7; D is perhaps TRBD2 (5 bases). Trimming left V 9 bases short and J 3 bases short, with 15 bases between. Germline V gene sequence: CDR1 SNHLY, CDR2 FYNNEI. The CDR3 runs 13 residues. The DNA for the CDR3 is TGTGCCAGTGAAAAGACCGGAGGCTACGAGCAGTACTTC. Translated, it gives CASEKTGGYEQYF.

This rearrangement joins TRBV5-6 to TRBJ1-2, with a weak D call TRBD1 (6 bases). Germline V lookup: CDR1 SGHDT, CDR2 YYEEEE. V shed 4 bases and J shed 7 bases, with 17 bases lying between them. The CDR3 contains 14 residues. The CDR3 DNA follows: TGTGCCAGCAGCCCCTCCGGTACAGGGTCTGGCTACACCTTC. This sequence encodes CASSPSGTGSGYTF.

This chain connects TRBV4-1 to TRBJ2-1; possible D gene TRBD2, 5 bases. The CDR3 runs to 17 residues. The germline V and J ends were trimmed by 0 bases and 7 bases, with 19 bases remaining between them. Germline loops: CDR1 MGHRA, CDR2 YSYEKL. Here the CDR3 reads CASSQDSTGYIYNEQFF. DNA for the CDR3: TGCGCCAGCAGCCAAGACTCAACGGGGTACATTTATAATGAGCAGTTCTTC.

This chain connects TRBV4-1 to TRBJ1-5; D perhaps matches TRBD1 (6 bases). The CDR3 has 15 amino acids. V lost 1 base and J 5 bases, leaving 12 bases between the germline ends. Germline CDR1 is MGHRA and CDR2 is YSYEKL. CDR3 nucleotide sequence: TGCGCCAGCAGCCAAGTCGGGACACGTTATCAGCCCCAGCATTTT. Translating gives CASSQVGTRYQPQHF.

In nucleotides, the CDR3 is TGTGCCAGCTCGAGGTACACGGAGACAGTGCCCCAGAGTGAAAAACTGTTTTTT. Its translation is CASSRYTETVPQSEKLFF. The chain carries TRBV18 and TRBJ1-4; a weak D match, TRBD1 (5 bases). Trimming pared 6 bases from V and 7 bases from J, leaving 27 bases between. The CDR3 sequence is 18 residues long. Germline lookup yields CDR1 KGHSH and CDR2 LQKENI.

The V call is TRBV6-2 or TRBV6-3, the J call TRBJ1-5, with TRBD1 identical over 7 bases. The CDR3 covers 14 residues. V trimming: 6 bases; J trimming: 6 bases; junction bases outside the gene matches: 8. The germline V gene encodes CDR1 MNHEY and CDR2 SVGEGT. The CDR3 bases are TGTGCCAGCAGCCGCCGACAGGGTGGTCAGCCCCAGCATTTT. As protein: CASSRRQGGQPQHF.

This clone has only a few counts. This chain joins TRBV9 and TRBJ1-3, with D maybe TRBD1 (5 bases). CDR1 and CDR2 from the germline V gene are SGDLS and YYNGEE. Deletions cut 4 bases from V and 3 bases from J, with 20 bases between. The length of the CDR3 is 17 residues. The CDR3 here is CASSTLTNKGFGNTIYF. The CDR3 bases are TGTGCCAGCAGCACCCTTACCAACAAGGGGTTTGGAAACACCATATATTTT. Full variable domain (outside the CDR3, taken from reference TRBV9 and TRBJ1-3): DSGVTQTPKHLITATGQRVTLRCSPRSGDLSVYWYQQSLDQGLQFLIQYYNGEERAKGNILERFSAQQFPDLHSELNLSSLELGDSALYFCASSTLTNKGFGNTIYFGEGSWLTVV.

The rearrangement uses TRBV2 and TRBJ1-4, with 7 bases fitting TRBD1. The germline CDR1 and CDR2 sequences are SNHLY and FYNNEI. The CDR3 extends over 16 amino acids. V dropped 4 bases and J dropped 4; count of bases not matched to a gene: 9. The CDR3 is CASSAGTAYVNEKLFF. CDR3 coding DNA: TGTGCCAGCAGTGCCGGGACAGCCTACGTTAATGAAAAACTGTTTTTT.

The V gene is TRBV9, the J gene TRBJ2-6, with 12 bases identical to TRBD1. Per germline, CDR1 SGDLS and CDR2 YYNGEE. This CDR3 contains 17 residues. V lost 2 bases to trimming and J lost 3 bases; unmatched junction nucleotides: 3. The DNA of the CDR3 is TGTGCCAGCAGCGTCCGGGACAGGGGGCTTGGGGCCAACGTCCTGACTTTC. This sequence encodes CASSVRDRGLGANVLTF.

The chain has TRBV10-3 and TRBJ2-7, with D possibly being TRBD2 (5 bases). Deletions cut 7 bases from V and 0 bases from J, with 7 bases between. This CDR3 is 12 amino acids long. Looked up from germline, CDR1 is ENHRY and CDR2 is SYGVKD. Written as DNA, the CDR3 is TGTGCCATCAAGGACTCCTCCTACGAGCAGTACTTC. Its translation is CAIKDSSYEQYF.

The CDR3 sequence is CASSLILAGGPSSTDTQYF. For the CDR3, the DNA is TGCGCCAGCAGTCTCATCCTAGCGGGAGGCCCCTCTAGCACAGATACGCAGTATTTT. The chain uses TRBV5-1 and TRBJ2-3, with 11 bases aligning to TRBD2. J gave up 0 bases and V 5 bases, and 14 bases lay outside the gene matches. Looked up from germline, CDR1 is SGHRS and CDR2 is YFSETQ. The CDR3 consists of 19 residues. Looking up the rest from reference TRBV5-1 and TRBJ2-3 gives the full variable domain: KAGVTQTPRYLIKTRGQQVTLSCSPISGHRSVSWYQQTPGQGLQFLFEYFSETQRNKGNFPGRFSGRQFSNSRSEMNVSTLELGDSALYLCASSLILAGGPSSTDTQYFGPGTRLTVL.

The V call is TRBV10-1, the J call TRBJ2-6; a weak D match, TRBD1 (6 bases). In germline, CDR1 is WNHNN, CDR2 SYGVQD (reference sequence). There are 14 residues in the CDR3. Trimming removed 10 bases from V and 3 bases from J, with 13 bases in between. CDR3 loop: CATSRGGGANVLTF. CDR3 DNA: TGCGCCACCTCCAGGGGCGGTGGGGCCAACGTCCTGACTTTC.

This clone occurred a few times. The same CDR3 is also encoded by other DNA sequences in this sample. The rearrangement joins TRBV19 to TRBJ2-3; TRBD1 aligns across 9 bases. The CDR3 length is 15 residues. Trimming cost V 1 base and J 1 base; bases outside gene matches: 0. CDR1 and CDR2 (germline): LNHDA, SQIVND (reference sequence). This CDR3 is CASSIGTGGTDTQYF. Written as DNA, the CDR3 is TGTGCCAGTAGTATAGGGACAGGGGGCACAGATACGCAGTATTTT.

The chain recombines TRBV27 with TRBJ1-4; maybe TRBD1 (5 bases). Germline CDR1 MNHEY, CDR2 SMNVEV (reference sequence). V was pared by 4 bases and J by 7 bases, with 10 bases between. The CDR3 is 13 amino acids. CDR3 sequence (DNA): TGTGCCAGCAGTTCAGGGTTTGGTGAAAAACTGTTTTTT. It translates to CASSSGFGEKLFF. Full variable domain (missing parts from reference TRBV27 and TRBJ1-4): EAQVTQNPRYLITVTGKKLTVTCSQNMNHEYMSWYRQDPGLGLRQIYYSMNVEVTDKGDVPEGYKVSRKEKRNFPLILESPSPNQTSLYFCASSSGFGEKLFFGSGTQLSVL.

The V and J genes are TRBV2 and TRBJ1-1, with TRBD1 identical over 11 bases. This CDR3 contains 15 residues. Losses at the gene ends were 8 bases for V and 4 bases for J; bases not matched to a gene: 9. The germline gives CDR1 SNHLY, CDR2 FYNNEI. The CDR3 sequence is CASSEGQGDVTEAFF. DNA for the CDR3: TGTGCCAGCTCAGAGGGACAGGGGGATGTCACTGAAGCTTTCTTT.

The chain combines TRBV7-2 with TRBJ1-4, with a tentative D call TRBD1 (6 bases). Germline V gene lookup returns CDR1 SGHTA and CDR2 FQGNSA. The CDR3 loop spans 14 amino acids. Trimming cost V 2 bases and J 8 bases, with 12 bases left between them. This CDR3 reads CASSLSTGHEKLFF. Here the CDR3 DNA reads TGTGCCAGCAGCTTATCCACAGGGCACGAAAAACTGTTTTTT.

The table lists this clone with a count of one. The chain joins TRBV7-2 to TRBJ2-7, with a weak D call TRBD2 (5 bases). Trimming removed 1 base at V and 2 bases at J, with 15 bases between. In germline, CDR1 is SGHTA, CDR2 FQGNSA. The CDR3 contains 16 residues. CDR3 nucleotide sequence: TGTGCCAGCAGCTTAGGGTCGGGGTGGGCAGCCTACGAGCAGTACTTC. Its translation is CASSLGSGWAAYEQYF.

The chain joins TRBV15 to TRBJ2-1; tentative D call: TRBD2 (5 bases). Germline-derived CDR1 and CDR2 are LNHNV and YYDKDF (reference sequence). Trimming pared 8 bases from V and 5 bases from J, leaving 16 bases between. The CDR3 is 14 residues long. CDR3 region: CATADGQRDNEQFF. CDR3 nucleotides: TGTGCCACCGCCGACGGGCAGAGGGACAATGAGCAGTTCTTC.

The chain has TRBV10-3 and TRBJ2-5; 10 bases align to TRBD1. V was pared by 11 bases and J by 4 bases, with 7 bases of the junction left unmatched. Germline V gene sequence: CDR1 ENHRY, CDR2 SYGVKD. CDR3 length: 13 residues. CDR3 sequence reads: CAARDRGRETQYF. The CDR3 coding sequence is TGTGCCGCCCGGGACAGGGGTAGAGAGACCCAGTACTTC.

DNA of the CDR3: TGTGCCAGCAGCTTAGGGACAAAGATTAATCAGCCCCAGCATTTT. It yields the protein CASSLGTKINQPQHF. J is TRBJ1-5 and V is TRBV7-9; D perhaps matches TRBD1 (5 bases). Germline values: CDR1 SEHNR, CDR2 FQNEAQ (reference sequence). Trimming shortened V by 1 base and J by 4 bases, and 11 bases separated the two germline ends. There are 15 residues in the CDR3.

The genes are TRBV27 and TRBJ2-7; D might be TRBD1 (6 bases). Trimming stripped 3 bases from V and 2 bases from J, with 17 bases between. The CDR3 consists of 16 residues. Germline V gene sequence: CDR1 MNHEY, CDR2 SMNVEV (reference sequence). CDR3 sequence: CASSFAGVGGTYEQYF. For the CDR3, the DNA is TGTGCCAGCAGTTTCGCAGGGGTAGGAGGAACCTACGAGCAGTACTTC.